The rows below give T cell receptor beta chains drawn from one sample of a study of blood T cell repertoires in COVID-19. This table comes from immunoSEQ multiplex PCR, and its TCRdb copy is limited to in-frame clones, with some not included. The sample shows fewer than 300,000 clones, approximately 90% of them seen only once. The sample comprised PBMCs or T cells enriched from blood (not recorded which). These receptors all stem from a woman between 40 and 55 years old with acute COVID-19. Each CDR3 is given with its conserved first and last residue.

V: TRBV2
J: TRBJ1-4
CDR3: CASSWTGEKLFF

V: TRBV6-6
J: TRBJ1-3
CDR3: CASSPRTGRLSGNTIYF

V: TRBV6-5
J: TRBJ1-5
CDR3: CASKSGTGNQPQHF

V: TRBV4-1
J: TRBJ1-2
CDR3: CASSPRTGNYGYTF

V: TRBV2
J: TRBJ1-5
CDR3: CATHTGNQPQHF

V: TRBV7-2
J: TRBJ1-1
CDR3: CASSLVPNSNTEAFF

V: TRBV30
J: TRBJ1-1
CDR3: CAWSVQQLNTEAFF

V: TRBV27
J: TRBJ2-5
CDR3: CASSFQPKGLPETQYF

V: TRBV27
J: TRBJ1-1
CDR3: CASSSLDRDTEAFF

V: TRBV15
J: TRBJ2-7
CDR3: CATSRVLAGSYEQYF

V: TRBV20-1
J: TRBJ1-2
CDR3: CSASRPGENYGYTF

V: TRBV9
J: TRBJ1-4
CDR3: CASSARQGEREKLFF

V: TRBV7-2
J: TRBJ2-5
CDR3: CASSWGGGGKTQYF

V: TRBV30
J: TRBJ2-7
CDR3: CAWKFGTSVDEQYF

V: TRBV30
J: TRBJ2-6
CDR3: CAWTRDSGANVLTF

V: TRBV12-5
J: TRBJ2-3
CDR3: CASGLEIAGRDTQYF

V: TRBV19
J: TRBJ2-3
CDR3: CASIPSGGTDTQYF

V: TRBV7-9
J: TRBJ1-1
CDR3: CASRRTGDTEAFF

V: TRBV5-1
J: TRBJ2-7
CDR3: CASSLAGSYEQYF

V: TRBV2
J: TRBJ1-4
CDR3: CASSEALQWEKLFF

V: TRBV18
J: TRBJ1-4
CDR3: CASSTGVANEKLFF

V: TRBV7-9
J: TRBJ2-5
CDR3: CASSLPQGYTETQYF

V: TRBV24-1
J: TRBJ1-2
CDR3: CASPGQTYGYTF

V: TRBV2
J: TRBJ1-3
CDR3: CASSDQDRAGNTIYF

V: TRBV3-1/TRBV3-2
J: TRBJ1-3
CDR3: CASSQGGAGPRNTIYF

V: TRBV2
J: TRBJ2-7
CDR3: CASSESFSGGLYEQYF

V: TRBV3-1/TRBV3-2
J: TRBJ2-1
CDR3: CASSQDLAGGAGEQFF

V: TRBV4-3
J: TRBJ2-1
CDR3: CASSQRTTSYNEQFF